This is a list of T cell receptor beta chains from one sample in a study of control samples from healthy donors and cancer patients. Method: immunoSEQ multiplex PCR; TCRdb's copy keeps in-frame clones and lacks some. The table has around 22,000 clones, approximately 85% seen once. The specimen was PBMCs. The receptor source for this set is a man in his sixties with head and neck cancer. The CDR3 runs from the conserved cysteine through the conserved F or W. The D gene is left open where the match is weak. Size values are once, few and many counts, or a class for expanded clones, and some rows have none.

v_call,clone_size,j_call,d_call,cdr3_aa,cdr3_nt
TRBV2,NA,TRBJ2-5,NA,CASSGALRGGETQYF,TGTGCCAGCAGTGGGGCACTTAGGGGTGGAGAGACCCAGTACTTC
TRBV24-1,few,TRBJ2-5,NA,CATSDGPQETQYF,TGTGCCACCAGTGATGGGCCCCAAGAGACCCAGTACTTC
TRBV5-1,once,TRBJ2-2,TRBD2,CASSSTTSGDPTGELFF,TGCGCCAGCAGCTCCACGACTAGCGGAGACCCCACCGGGGAGCTGTTTTTT
TRBV7-9,medium-sized,TRBJ2-1,NA,CASSPKTPNYNEQFF,TGTGCCAGCAGCCCAAAGACCCCTAACTACAATGAGCAGTTCTTC
TRBV27,few,TRBJ2-7,NA,CASSRGSVYEQYF,TGTGCCAGCAGCCGCGGAAGTGTTTACGAGCAGTACTTC
TRBV3-1/TRBV3-2,NA,TRBJ1-3,TRBD1,CASSRDRGRENTIYF,TGTGCCAGCAGCCGAGACAGGGGGCGCGAAAACACCATATATTTT
TRBV6-1,NA,TRBJ1-3,NA,CASSENAGRSGNTIYF,TGTGCCAGCAGTGAAAATGCCGGCAGGTCTGGAAACACCATATATTTT
TRBV4-1,NA,TRBJ2-1,NA,CASSHRGDEQFF,TGCGCCAGCAGCCACCGGGGCGATGAGCAGTTCTTC
TRBV14,NA,TRBJ1-2,TRBD1,CASSQDRGQVYGYTF,TGTGCCAGCAGCCAAGATAGGGGACAGGTCTATGGCTACACCTTC
TRBV7-3,NA,TRBJ2-2,TRBD2,CASSSGTSGGELFF,TGTGCCAGCAGCTCCGGGACTAGCGGCGGGGAGCTGTTTTTT